This T cell receptor (beta chain) was sequenced during a study of control samples from healthy donors and cancer patients (dated by TCRdb to 2019 to 2021). The library was obtained by the immunoSEQ multiplex PCR assay. TCRdb holds this immuneACCESS table with in-frame rearrangements only. Some clones are missing; in checked studies, unresolved V genes explain under half, and the rest has no known cause. Across this sample there are about 94,000 clones, with 90% seen only once. The ten largest make up 3% to 4.5% of the sample. A remark on this clone: Its specific antigen is unknown. There are no base qualities to consult, and no much larger clone falls within one base.

From the germline V gene, CDR1 is SGHDN and CDR2 is FVKESK. V trim: 3 bases; J trim: 4 bases; unmatched bases: 6. The CDR3 runs 15 residues from the cysteine to the phenylalanine. Only the CDR3 DNA stays, 45 bases, in frame from base 1. Here the chain combines TRBV14 and TRBJ2-7, and 10 junction bases match TRBD1. This receptor was identified in a woman between 18 and 29 years old in good health. The sample was blood. The DNA sequence is given as TGTGCCAGCAGCCAGGAGCTGGGACAGGGGTACGAGCAGTACTTC. It translates as CASSQELGQGYEQYF.